The clone carrying this T cell receptor (beta chain) was seen more than once but under ten times. The antigen is undetermined. This entry belongs to a study of identical twins. Findings of the study overall: Models underestimated how often monozygotic twins shared out-of-frame TCR alpha. While abundant cord blood beta clonotypes carried fewer insertions, memory repertoires showed no such pattern.

Template switching created a universal primer site, and the cDNA included unique molecular identifiers. TCRdb recomputed calls from the 5' RACE reads with MiXCR, one row per CDR3 protein. Of fewer than 350,000 distinct CDR3 sequences listed, under 9% were seen once; the top ten hold approximately 2.1%. This sample also appeared in a second study, on yellow fever vaccine responses in identical twins.

The TCR was taken from a woman aged 18-35 years in good health. The sample comprised memory (CD45RO+) T cells sorted from blood.

CDR3 residues: CASAPGLEDYGYTF. The CDR3, as DNA: TGTGCCAGCGCCCCGGGCTTGGAGGACTATGGCTACACCTTC. V and J are TRBV7-9 and TRBJ1-2; unclear D gene. V dropped 8 bases and J dropped 3 bases, with 16 bases sitting between them. Per the germline V gene, CDR1 is SEHNR and CDR2 is FQNEAQ (reference sequence). The CDR3 runs 14 residues.